This paragraph reports one T cell receptor beta chain. The germline V and J ends were trimmed by 1 base and 4 bases, with 7 bases remaining between them. The CDR3 extends over 12 amino acids. The germline V gene encodes CDR1 GTSNPN and CDR2 SVGIG (reference sequence). In the original analysis: Estimation of nucleated cell counts relied on the amplification of reference gene primers. The assay was immunoSEQ multiplex PCR, and TCRdb's table has in-frame clones only and misses some. The V and J calls and clone size were taken over from that table, and D and trimming were inferred from the DNA. In the table there are about 100,000 clones, over 85% of which are singletons. These data originate in a study of blood T cell repertoires in COVID-19. Study at large: The cDNA or gDNA used as material had been derived from T cells, B-cell-depleted T cells, or PBMCs.

The sequencing input was peripheral blood. V is TRBV30 and J is TRBJ1-2; D unresolved. This TCR derives from a man between 65 and 85 years old with acute or convalescent COVID-19. CDR3 bases: TGTGCCTGGAGTGAACAGTCCTATGGCTACACCTTC. As protein: CAWSEQSYGYTF.